This TCR beta chain was observed in a study of blood T cell repertoires in COVID-19. On the study more broadly: T cells, B-cell-depleted T cells, or PBMCs supplied cDNA or gDNA.

Per the authors' pipeline: Researchers report that nucleated cell counts were estimated from reference gene primer amplification. Clones were sequenced by immunoSEQ multiplex PCR, and TCRdb holds only the in-frame ones, with some missing. V and J calls and clone size come straight from that table; D and trimming were deduced from the DNA. The sample comprises hundreds of thousands of clones, more than 80% of which are singletons, and more than 0.95% rests with the top ten. Everyone who took part was 18 to 89 years old, and they came from over 20 US areas. The recovered donors of Cohort 3 showed two negative PCRs, clearance, or symptom resolution. This CDR3 comprises 13 residues. The V gene's germline CDR1 is WSHSY and CDR2 SAAADI. The V gene lost 10 bases and the J gene lost 6 bases, with 15 bases spanning the gap.

This chain joins TRBV10-2 and TRBJ1-4; maybe TRBD1 (6 bases). This receptor was identified in a man under 40 who had recovered from COVID-19. Source material: PBMCs or T cells enriched from blood (not recorded which). The CDR3 coding sequence is TGCGCCACCTTATCAGGGGACGATGAAAAACTGTTTTTT. Protein sequence: CATLSGDDEKLFF.